The text below deals with one T cell receptor (beta chain). Original handling: The assay estimated nucleated cells by amplifying reference gene primers. The method was immunoSEQ multiplex PCR; TCRdb's version includes in-frame clones alone and lacks a portion of them. From that table come the V and J calls and clone size; the DNA was used to work out D and trimming. This repertoire shows 150,000 to 200,000 clones, approximately 85% found once; its top ten account for about 3.3%. The data originate from a study of blood T cell repertoires in COVID-19. Study summary: Samples representing acute and convalescent COVID-19 were sourced from the United States, Italy and Spain. PBMCs, B-cell-depleted T cells, or T cells were the source of the cDNA or gDNA that made up the material.

This TCR came from a man in his 60s with acute or convalescent COVID-19. Sequencing input: peripheral blood.

CDR3 DNA: TGTGCCATCGCGGGACTAGCGGGAGAGGCTTCCTACAATGAGCAGTTCTTC. Translating gives CAIAGLAGEASYNEQFF. The chain has TRBV10-3 and TRBJ2-1, with 14 positions matching TRBD2. V shed 8 bases and J 1 base; nucleotides not matched to a gene: 7. Looked up from germline, CDR1 is ENHRY and CDR2 is SYGVKD. The CDR3 is 17 amino acids.